This TCR beta chain was sequenced during a study of blood T cell repertoires in COVID-19. The overall study: In each case, the material was cDNA or gDNA derived from T cells, B-cell-depleted T cells, or PBMCs.

There are 13 residues in the CDR3. Germline assignment: CDR1 LNHDA and CDR2 SQIVND (reference sequence). Trimming removed 4 bases from V and 2 bases from J, with 9 bases in between. Clinical histories supplied by participants themselves formed the basis of cohort assignment. Produced via immunoSEQ multiplex PCR; TCRdb's table is partial and in-frame only. In the table there are roughly 260,000 clones, about 90% of which are singletons. This chain connects TRBV19 to TRBJ2-7; a weak D match, TRBD2 (6 bases). This sequence was found in a human donor in a cohort exposed to, infected with or recovered from COVID-19 (not recorded which). The donor label of this sample is uncertain. The sequencing input was PBMCs or T cells enriched from blood (not recorded which). The CDR3 sequence is CASSSGEPYEQYF. CDR3 bases: TGTGCCAGTAGTAGCGGGGAACCCTACGAGCAGTACTTC.